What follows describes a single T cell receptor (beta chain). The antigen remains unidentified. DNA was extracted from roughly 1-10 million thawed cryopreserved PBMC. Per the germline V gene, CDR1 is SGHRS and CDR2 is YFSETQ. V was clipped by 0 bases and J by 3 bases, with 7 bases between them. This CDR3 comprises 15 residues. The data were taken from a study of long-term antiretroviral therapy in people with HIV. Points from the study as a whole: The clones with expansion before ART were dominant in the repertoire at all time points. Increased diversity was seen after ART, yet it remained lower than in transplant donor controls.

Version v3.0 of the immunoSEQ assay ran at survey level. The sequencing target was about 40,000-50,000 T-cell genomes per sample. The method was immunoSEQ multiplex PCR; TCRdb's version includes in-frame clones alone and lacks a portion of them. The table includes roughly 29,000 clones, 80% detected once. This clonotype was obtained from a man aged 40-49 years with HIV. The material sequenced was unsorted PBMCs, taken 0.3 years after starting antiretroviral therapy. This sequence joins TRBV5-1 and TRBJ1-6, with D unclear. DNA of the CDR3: TGCGCCAGCAGCTTGGCCTCGGACTATAATTCACCCCTCCACTTT. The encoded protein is CASSLASDYNSPLHF.